This T cell receptor (beta chain) was captured in a study of blood T cell repertoires in COVID-19. J lost 4 bases, V lost 4 bases, and 8 bases had no gene match. The CDR3 spans 16 residues. From germline, CDR1 is SGDLS and CDR2 YYNGEE. In the original workflow: The authors estimated nucleated cell counts from reference gene primer amplification. Clones were read by immunoSEQ multiplex PCR, and TCRdb kept only the in-frame ones, dropping some. The V and J calls and the clone size are those of that table, but D and trimming were determined from the DNA. The table records about 150,000 clones, approximately 89% of them present only once.

Sequencing was done on a sample of peripheral blood. This TCR derives from a human donor in a cohort sampled during active COVID-19. The rearrangement joins TRBV9 to TRBJ2-1; 10 nucleotides line up with TRBD2. CDR3 coding DNA: TGTGCCAGCAGCCTAGCCGGACTAGCGGTTTACAATGAGCAGTTCTTC. Encoded protein: CASSLAGLAVYNEQFF. The full variable domain, its missing parts supplied by reference TRBV9 and TRBJ2-1, is DSGVTQTPKHLITATGQRVTLRCSPRSGDLSVYWYQQSLDQGLQFLIQYYNGEERAKGNILERFSAQQFPDLHSELNLSSLELGDSALYFCASSLAGLAVYNEQFFGPGTRLTVL.